Detailed here is one T cell receptor beta chain. As yet, its antigen is unknown. The data stem from a study of OX40 agonist ivuxolimab in advanced cancers. As for the study in general: The patients got ivuxolimab, which is an agonistic anti-OX40 (CD134) antibody. Study-level findings and limits: Both CD4+ and CD8+ T cell populations in blood had undergone clonal expansion by week 6 at 0.1 to 3.0 mg/kg.

Trimming took 4 bases from V and 5 from J; bases not matched to a gene: 5. The CDR3 covers 14 residues. Germline V lookup: CDR1 SGHRS, CDR2 YFSETQ. Assay used: immunoSEQ multiplex PCR; TCRdb lists only in-frame clones, some missing. The sample records 30,000 to 40,000 clones, 70% to 85% being singletons. The source material was CD4+ or CD8+ T cells sorted from blood, sampled in a trial of the OX40 agonist ivuxolimab. The chain links TRBV5-1 to TRBJ1-1; TRBD1 agrees at 10 bases. This TCR was sampled from an adult with an advanced solid tumor such as melanoma, head and neck, liver or kidney cancer. In DNA form, the CDR3 reads TGCGCCAGCAGCGCCGACAGGGGGCAAACTGAAGCTTTCTTT. Residues: CASSADRGQTEAFF.